This TCR beta chain was sequenced for a study of technical replicates of blood from a few donors (dated by TCRdb to 2016 to 2017). There are 13 amino acids in the CDR3, from cysteine to phenylalanine inclusive. CDR3 DNA only is kept here, 39 bases in frame from base 1. A distance of 23 bases separates the germline ends of V and J, which lose 10 bases and 10 bases respectively. CDR1 and CDR2 were assigned from the germline V gene as MDHEN and SYDVKM. Note on this clone: Its antigen has not been determined. Base qualities are not provided; no much larger clone lies one nucleotide away.

The protocol used for the library was the immunoSEQ multiplex PCR assay. TCRdb took over this immuneACCESS table, retaining in-frame rearrangements with V and J assigned. Such tables are incomplete; in checked studies, under half of the missing clones stem from an unresolved V gene, and the remainder is unexplained. This sample has about 80,000 clones in its table, and roughly 96% of those were observed once. Jointly, the top ten make up 0.3% to 0.35% of the sample. The origin of this receptor is a human donor in good health. The sequenced material came from T cells isolated from PBMCs. The chain is made from TRBV28 and TRBJ2-7; the D gene remains uncertain. The DNA reads TGTGCCACCCAACCTGTTGGGCAGCCGAGCCAGTACTTC. The translation is CATQPVGQPSQYF.